This T cell receptor beta chain was identified during a study of cytomegalovirus exposure and HLA in healthy donors (dated by TCRdb to the late 2010s). Some background on the complete study: An earlier analysis of several hundred of the donors reported 250 to 300 Gb of sequence data and 100 million to 130 million unique TCR beta sequences from about 179 million T cells. Approximately 310 gigabases of sequencing data and around 87 million unique TCR sequences were included in an early release covering 550 to 650 HLA-typed donors. The genetic ancestry cluster associated with self-reported Caucasian donors included over 80% of the 398 genotyped donors. The study was designed to test whether signatures of past pathogen exposure could be identified by cataloging public T cell receptors. Using immunosequencing, the study profiled T cell repertoires from roughly 650 subjects and related those repertoires to cytomegalovirus serostatus. Along with the roughly 670-subject first cohort, a separate validation cohort of approximately 110 different subjects was used. To predict cytomegalovirus infection status, the study brought together high-throughput TCR immunosequencing, statistical association of individual TCRs with disease status, and machine learning. To study patterns of TCR occurrence, a later analysis re-analyzed previously published TCR beta repertoires from around 700 donors and added high-resolution HLA genotyping. Rather than drawing on any new phenotypic data, the later analysis identified candidate immune exposures from TCR beta sequences and the way those sequences occurred across donors. An earlier analysis of 587 of the donors used high-throughput TCR beta sequencing to judge whether each TCR beta V gene segment behaved as functional or pseudogenic. Donor age, sex, ethnicity and CMV serostatus were compiled together with the repertoire data. In a later genetic analysis, genome-wide SNP genotypes for about 65% of the roughly 700 donors were used, and that subset was treated as a discovery cohort. Every repertoire in the discovery cohort had been generated on one and the same sequencing platform. Class I and class II HLA loci were covered by the typing at four-digit resolution. Typing coverage differed by locus: A, B, C, DRB1 and DQB1 were typed in roughly 620-630 donors, DQA1 in around 500, DPA1 in around 610, and DPB1 in 472. Because of strong linkage in the cohort, 4 to 6 DR-DQ haplotypes were treated as single units for association and clustering. Among some 400 genotyped donors of the cohort, an average of approximately 240,000 unique TCR beta nucleotide sequences was sequenced per donor, of which roughly 18% were non-productive.

Broad study findings and their caveats: A total of some 180 TCR beta chains were listed by the study as associated with cytomegalovirus. In vitro tests confirmed that a few of the cytomegalovirus-associated TCR beta chains recognize cytomegalovirus antigens. A further reported finding was that TCR beta sequences accurately predicted the HLA-A and HLA-B alleles for most subjects in the first cohort. Several of the top co-occurrence clusters appeared to be linked to parvovirus B19, influenza, CMV and Epstein-Barr virus, according to a later analysis. In a later analysis, about 16,000 TCR beta sequences were associated with specific HLA alleles at a false discovery rate of 0.05. The sequencing pipeline was judged likely to have produced a cluster of highly shared sequence variants as a technical artifact. Presence/absence analyses assumed roughly uniform sequencing depth across donors, an assumption that may not hold. An association between a missense DCLRE1C variant and V-gene and J-gene trimming of TCR beta chains was found in a later genetic analysis and replicated in an independent cohort. Linkage disequilibrium might explain the correlated functional status among segregating V segments, but an unknown experimental factor could not be excluded. This cohort had only TCR beta chains sequenced, and the lack of alpha or paired-chain data limited which features could be detected. In a later analysis, HLA-associated TCR beta chains were found to be more clonally expanded and to have lower generation probabilities than equally common non-associated chains. The earlier analysis of some 540 of the donors excluded some 15 rarely observed V segments, including chromosome 9 orphons, because counts were too low. HLA typing was unavailable for some donors at each locus, so association tests used only the typed subset. Some IMGT-functional V segments, including TRBV6-2 and TRBV6-3, could not be distinguished by the 87-base-pair reads and were therefore excluded. According to a later genetic analysis, donors in an Asian-associated ancestry cluster had fewer N-insertions in productive TCRs than the approximately 670-donor mean. Strong co-occurrence of HLA alleles, especially DR and DQ, made assigning TCR associations to individual alleles difficult. Broadly in line with IMGT annotations, most TCR beta V segments showed up in productive rearrangements about 90% or about 30% of the time in an earlier analysis of roughly 590 of the donors. The authors suggested that the approach could potentially be generalized to other disease states and immunological phenotypes. Immune exposure information for the cohort was limited to CMV serostatus. Most TCR sequences were observed very rarely across donors, whereas some public TCRs were present in many individuals. In both the original and validation cohorts, the classifier was reported to diagnose cytomegalovirus status with high specificity and sensitivity. According to a later analysis, most CMV-associated TCR beta chains appeared to be HLA-restricted, and the HLA associations seemed to be driven largely by CMV exposure. According to a later analysis, TCR association rates differed among HLA loci, with DRB1 alleles showing the most associated TCRs and HLA-C alleles showing the fewest.

Libraries were made using the immunoSEQ multiplex PCR assay. For the multiplex PCR, a mixture combining 60 forward primers for TCR Vbeta segments and 13 reverse primers for TCR Jbeta segments was used. The CDR3 region of rearranged TCR beta genes was amplified from genomic DNA with a multiplex PCR assay. The amplified TCR beta libraries were sequenced on the Illumina HiSeq System as 87-base-pair reads. Processing in the source paper ran as follows. In a later analysis, 77 million or so unique TCR beta chains were counted across the 500 to 850 repertoires, and around 10 million of these chains were shared by at least two donors. Raw reads were error-corrected and collapsed into unique sequences with a nearest-neighbor algorithm that merged closely related sequences to remove PCR and sequencing errors. V, D and J gene segments were assigned by aligning CDR3 sequences to IMGT reference sequences. For a sequence to be retained, a match of at least six nucleotides was required to both a V gene segment and a J gene segment. Rearrangements were called productive when the CDR3 lacked stop codons and stayed in frame with V and J; all others were non-productive. CDR3 was defined by IMGT convention, running from the second conserved V-encoded cysteine to the conserved J-encoded phenylalanine. In an earlier analysis of more than 550 of the donors, sequences lacking an unambiguous match to a single V gene segment were excluded. An earlier analysis of 450 to 650 of the donors called V segments functional above 56.7% productive rearrangements and segregating when the between-donor standard deviation exceeded 5%. A statistical classification framework was developed to diagnose cytomegalovirus status using the catalog of TCR beta chain sequences. V and J gene assignment, in a later analysis, came from comparing TCR nucleotide sequences with IMGT/GENE-DB human TR gene sequences. In a later analysis, CDR3 sequences and most-parsimonious VDJ recombination scenarios were assigned using the TCRdist pipeline. In a later analysis, each TCR beta chain was defined by its CDR3 amino acid sequence together with its V-gene family, and reads lacking a unique V-gene family were excluded. A later analysis removed over 500 highly shared, low-generation-probability nucleotide sequences to deal with suspected cross-contamination and a sequencing artifact. In a later analysis, a clonal expansion index for each public chain was calculated from normalized within-repertoire ranks of inferred template counts. Generation probabilities in a later analysis came from a VDJ recombination model fitted to out-of-frame rearrangements, and those results were checked against IGoR. A later analysis scored TCR-TCR, TCR-HLA and TCR-CMV co-occurrence with hypergeometric tests, applying a repertoire-size bias correction to TCR pairs. False discovery rates were estimated in a later analysis by permuting HLA or CMV assignments 20 times. In a later analysis, co-occurring TCRs were grouped using DBSCAN, and TCRdist sequence similarity was added for clustering within HLA-allele-positive subsets. For co-occurrence clustering, repertoires with fewer than 30,000 or more than 120,000 public chains were excluded, along with 4 to 6 repertoires with anomalous nucleotide sharing. The immuneACCESS repertoire file appears here via TCRdb, limited to in-frame rearrangements. These files lack a portion of the clones; in checked studies, under half of the deficit traces to unresolved V genes, and the cause of the others is not known. That table supplies the V and J calls and clone size; D and trimming were determined from the DNA. The sample table contains roughly 200,000 clones; only one count was recorded for 65% to 90% of them. The ten largest clonotypes hold around 0.3% of the sample.

V ends up 0 bases short and J 7 bases short, with an unmatched junction base count of 13. From the cysteine through the phenylalanine, the CDR3 covers 16 amino acids. The CDR3 DNA has 48 bases and is translated from base 1. Reading the germline V gene gives CDR1 SGDLS and CDR2 YYNGEE. The cohort comprised some 680 healthy bone marrow donors. At the time of sampling, all cohort members were nominally healthy, though unrecorded immune exposures were likely present. The donor tested CMV seronegative, placing the donor among the 350 or so seronegative members of the cohort. A peripheral blood sample was collected from each donor, and TCR beta sequencing was performed on peripheral blood mononuclear cells. The Qiagen DNeasy Blood Extraction Kit was used to extract genomic DNA from the blood cell samples. A note on this clone: Its antigen remains undetermined. No qualities accompany the bases; no much larger clone lies one base away.

The rearranged chain carries TRBV9 and TRBJ2-7; 7 nucleotides in the junction match TRBD2. Sequences were obtained from PBMCs. The TCR sequence derives from a woman aged 25 to 39 in good health and CMV-seronegative. The DNA sequence is as follows: TGTGCCAGCAGCGTAGCTTTTAGGGACTACGCGTGTGAGCAGTACTTC. It translates as CASSVAFRDYACEQYF. With all but the CDR3 taken from the reference TRBV9 and TRBJ2-7 genes, the full variable domain is: DSGVTQTPKHLITATGQRVTLRCSPRSGDLSVYWYQQSLDQGLQFLIQYYNGEERAKGNILERFSAQQFPDLHSELNLSSLELGDSALYFCASSVAFRDYACEQYFGPGTRLTVT.